This TCR beta chain was profiled in a study of blood T cell repertoires in COVID-19. At the level of the study: Samples taken during acute and convalescent COVID-19 were collected in the United States, Italy and Spain. T cells, B-cell-depleted T cells, or PBMCs supplied cDNA or gDNA.

Clones were read by immunoSEQ multiplex PCR, and TCRdb kept only the in-frame ones, dropping some. This sample has approximately 70,000 clones, with 75% to 90% found just once. Sample: peripheral blood. The TCR comes from a man older than 75 with active or convalescent COVID-19.

The DNA for the CDR3 is TGTGCCAGCAGTTTTCCGGGACAGAGGTACGAGCAGTACTTC. It is translated as CASSFPGQRYEQYF. The chain couples TRBV6-2 or TRBV6-3 to TRBJ2-7; TRBD1 agrees at 7 bases. The CDR3 is made up of 14 amino acids. Germline trimming cut 4 bases from V and 4 bases from J; bases unmatched to any gene: 7. From germline, CDR1 is MNHEY and CDR2 SVGEGT.